This T cell receptor beta chain was recovered during a study of monozygotic twins with cystic fibrosis. Germline loops: CDR1 MNHNY, CDR2 SVGAGI (reference sequence). Germline trimming cut 3 bases from V and 3 bases from J; bases unmatched to any gene: 5. The CDR3 totals 15 residues. Assay used: immunoSEQ multiplex PCR; TCRdb lists only in-frame clones, some missing. The sample has about 32,000 clones, about 92% seen once. This sequence joins TRBV6-6 and TRBJ1-2; 9 nucleotides agree with TRBD1. The source of this sequence is a girl aged 2 to 9 with cystic fibrosis. Source material: blood. The CDR3 is CASSYTTGGDYGYTF. As DNA, the CDR3 is TGTGCCAGCAGTTATACCACAGGGGGCGACTATGGCTACACCTTC.